The clone carrying this T cell receptor (beta chain) has a count of ten or more. Its antigen is not known. The data are from a study of T cells in Graves' hyperthyroidism and ophthalmopathy. The study's findings and limits: Blood samples included most of the expanded thyroid clonotypes exceeding 0.001. Stable hyperthyroidism was told apart from ophthalmopathy by a model built on 13 V-J features.

Template material for amplifying TCR beta CDR3 regions consisted of RNA transcripts. The HTBI primer set served for first-round RT-PCR of the TCR CDR3. TCRdb independently ran MiXCR on the multiplex PCR reads; one entry per CDR3 protein. This sample has around 300,000 distinct CDR3 sequences, with less than 30% found just once. Ahead of any ophthalmopathy symptoms, the blood sample was obtained at the first diagnosis of hyperthyroidism. A roughly 9.7 ml volume of fresh peripheral blood provided the PBMCs. V was shortened by 0 bases and J by 5 bases, with 14 bases between the two germline ends. Germline V gene sequence: CDR1 SGHRS, CDR2 YFSETQ. This CDR3 contains 15 residues.

The sample was blood. The chain carries TRBV5-1 and TRBJ2-5; possibly TRBD2 for D (7 bases). The TCR sequence derives from a man between 40 and 49 years old with Graves' hyperthyroidism that later progressed to Graves' ophthalmopathy. CDR3 loop: CASSLVAGAVETQYF. The CDR3 DNA follows: TGCGCCAGCAGCTTGGTTGCGGGGGCGGTGGAGACCCAGTACTTC. Drawing the rest from reference TRBV5-1 and TRBJ2-5, the complete variable domain is KAGVTQTPRYLIKTRGQQVTLSCSPISGHRSVSWYQQTPGQGLQFLFEYFSETQRNKGNFPGRFSGRQFSNSRSEMNVSTLELGDSALYLCASSLVAGAVETQYFGPGTRLLVL.